These 18 T cell receptor beta chains were sequenced from one sample in a study of blood T cell repertoires in COVID-19. Sequencing was performed with immunoSEQ multiplex PCR; in TCRdb, only in-frame clones are kept and a portion is missing. The table lists approximately 250,000 clones, 85% of them singletons. The specimen was peripheral blood. Source of these receptors: a man in his forties with acute or convalescent COVID-19.

This chain links TRBV11-1 with TRBJ1-1; D is possibly TRBD1 (5 bases). V dropped 2 bases and J dropped 8 bases, with 12 bases sitting between them. The CDR3 runs to 13 residues. Germline V gives CDR1 SGHAT, CDR2 FQDESV (reference sequence). CDR3 amino acids: CASSLRMGLEAFF. The CDR3 DNA follows: TGTGCCAGCAGCTTACGGATGGGGCTAGAAGCTTTCTTT.

This sequence joins TRBV5-6 and TRBJ1-5; D unclear. Trimming stripped 1 base from V and 7 bases from J, with 12 bases between. The CDR3 runs to 14 residues. From germline, CDR1 is SGHDT and CDR2 YYEEEE. Written as DNA, the CDR3 is TGTGCCAGCAGCTTGATGGGGAGAGGGCAGCCCCAGCATTTT. Its translation is CASSLMGRGQPQHF. Variable domain in full (rest from reference TRBV5-6 and TRBJ1-5): DAGVTQSPTHLIKTRGQQVTLRCSPKSGHDTVSWYQQALGQGPQFIFQYYEEEERQRGNFPDRFSGHQFPNYSSELNVNALLLGDSALYLCASSLMGRGQPQHFGDGTRLSIL.

The rearrangement links TRBV27 to TRBJ1-5; weak D call: TRBD1 (6 bases). Germline loops: CDR1 MNHEY, CDR2 SMNVEV (reference sequence). V was trimmed by 5 bases and J by 3 bases, leaving 14 bases between them. The CDR3 extends over 15 amino acids. The CDR3 DNA sequence: TGTGCCAGCAGTATAACAGGGACAAACAATCAGCCCCAGCATTTT. This translates into CASSITGTNNQPQHF.

This clone was seen only once. This rearrangement joins TRBV6-1 to TRBJ1-4; D ambiguous. Germline V gene sequence: CDR1 MNHNS, CDR2 SASEGT. CDR3 size: 15 residues. V was trimmed by 0 bases and J by 7 bases, leaving 12 bases between them. The CDR3 region is CASSEAYGVGEKLFF. The CDR3 bases are TGTGCCAGCAGTGAAGCATACGGGGTCGGTGAAAAACTGTTTTTT.

This clone was observed a single time. The chain employs TRBV7-2 and TRBJ2-7; 10 bases fit TRBD2. The CDR3 runs 15 residues. With 4 bases clipped from V and 7 bases from J, the junction kept 10 bases outside the gene matches. The V gene's germline CDR1 is SGHTA and CDR2 FQGNSA. The CDR3 reads CASSSPSGGKWEQYF. Written as DNA, the CDR3 is TGTGCCAGCAGCTCGCCTAGCGGGGGCAAGTGGGAGCAGTACTTC.

J is TRBJ2-3 and V is TRBV2; 7 nucleotides agree with TRBD1. The CDR3 contains 14 residues. CDR1 and CDR2 from the germline V gene are SNHLY and FYNNEI. J lost 2 bases, V lost 9 bases, and 8 bases had no gene match. CDR3 bases: TGTGCCAGTAGGGGGCCTTCCCCCACAGATACGCAGTATTTT. Protein sequence: CASRGPSPTDTQYF.

J is TRBJ1-1 and V is TRBV5-1; 11 bases map to TRBD1. The CDR3 extends over 16 amino acids. The germline gives CDR1 SGHRS, CDR2 YFSETQ. Losses at the gene ends were 4 bases for V and 3 bases for J; bases not matched to a gene: 8. CDR3 in amino acids: CASSPGTGGYYTEAFF. Here the CDR3 DNA reads TGCGCCAGCAGCCCCGGGACAGGGGGGTATTACACTGAAGCTTTCTTT.

Concerning this clone: The junction departs from germline at one end; a sequencing error may be responsible. The chain employs TRBV7-7 and TRBJ2-5; possibly TRBD1 for D (5 bases). Germline CDR1 is SSHAT and CDR2 is FNYEAQ (reference sequence). The CDR3 is 16 residues long. Here the CDR3 reads CASSLAQGDRQETQYF. DNA for the CDR3: TGTGCTAGCAGCCTCGCCCAAGGAGACAGACAAGAGACCCAGTACTTC. Full variable domain (missing parts from reference TRBV7-7 and TRBJ2-5): GAGVSQSPRYKVTKRGQDVTLRCDPISSHATLYWYQQALGQGPEFLTYFNYEAQPDKSGLPSDRFSAERPEGSISTLTIQRTEQRDSAMYRCASSLAQGDRQETQYFGPGTRLLVL.

The CDR3 sequence: CASSRDSSNTEAFF. The CDR3 DNA follows: TGTGCCAGCTCACGGGACAGTTCGAACACTGAAGCTTTCTTT. The chain is built from TRBV18 and TRBJ1-1, with 7 bases lining up with TRBD1. CDR3 length equals 14 residues. The ends lost 4 bases at V and 1 base at J; junction bases unmatched: 3. Germline values: CDR1 KGHSH, CDR2 LQKENI.

V gene TRBV18 combines with J gene TRBJ2-1; D may be TRBD1 (5 bases). CDR1 and CDR2 (germline): KGHSH, LQKENI. Trimming cost V 3 bases and J 6 bases, with 12 bases left between them. The CDR3 is 14 amino acids. The CDR3 DNA sequence: TGTGCCAGCTCACCTTTCAGGGAAGGCAATGAGCAGTTCTTC. It translates to CASSPFREGNEQFF.

The CDR3 reads CASIITGGYTF. The DNA for the CDR3 is TGTGCCAGCATTATTACGGGGGGCTACACCTTC. V is TRBV2 and J is TRBJ1-2; no reliable D call. The CDR3 loop spans 11 amino acids. CDR1 is SNHLY and CDR2 is FYNNEI in the germline V gene. The V end lost 7 bases, the J end lost 8 bases, and 11 bases lay between the germline ends.

The CDR3 DNA reads as TGTGCCAGCAGCTCAACCACAGGGGCTGAGCAGTTCTTC. This sequence encodes CASSSTTGAEQFF. J is TRBJ2-1 and V is TRBV9; 7 bases fit TRBD1. V shed 4 bases, J shed 9 bases, and the junction held 7 bases outside the gene matches. In germline, CDR1 is SGDLS, CDR2 YYNGEE. The CDR3 contains 13 residues. Full variable domain (outside the CDR3, taken from reference TRBV9 and TRBJ2-1): DSGVTQTPKHLITATGQRVTLRCSPRSGDLSVYWYQQSLDQGLQFLIQYYNGEERAKGNILERFSAQQFPDLHSELNLSSLELGDSALYFCASSSTTGAEQFFGPGTRLTVL.

The chain is built from TRBV5-1 and TRBJ2-3; 8 nucleotides align to TRBD2. V was pared by 2 bases and J by 6 bases, with 2 bases of the junction left unmatched. The CDR3 runs 13 residues. Per germline, CDR1 SGHRS and CDR2 YFSETQ. As DNA, the CDR3 is TGCGCCAGCAGCTTCGCGGGGGGCGATACGCAGTATTTT. Amino acids: CASSFAGGDTQYF.

J is TRBJ2-3 and V is TRBV7-9; TRBD2 matches 13 bases. The germline V gene has CDR1 SEHNR and CDR2 FQNEAQ (reference sequence). This CDR3 has 16 amino acids. V gave up 6 bases and J gave up 4 bases; unmatched junction bases: 7. CDR3 in amino acids: CASRRTSGGRADTQYF. CDR3 coding DNA: TGTGCCAGCAGGCGGACTAGCGGGGGCCGGGCAGATACGCAGTATTTT. The full variable domain, with the rest looked up from reference TRBV7-9 and TRBJ2-3, is DTGVSQNPRHKITKRGQNVTFRCDPISEHNRLYWYRQTLGQGPEFLTYFQNEAQLEKSRLLSDRFSAERPKGSFSTLEIQRTEQGDSAMYLCASRRTSGGRADTQYFGPGTRLTVL.

Here the CDR3 DNA reads TGTGCCAGAAGCTTGTATGACGGGACAGGGGGCACTGAAGCTTTCTTT. Protein product: CARSLYDGTGGTEAFF. The J gene is TRBJ1-1, the V gene TRBV5-3, with 11 nucleotides matching TRBD1. TRBV5-3 is placed among ORFs of uncertain function. This CDR3 has 16 amino acids. J was trimmed by 4 bases and V by 1 base; bases with no gene match: 6.

V gene TRBV2 combines with J gene TRBJ2-3, with TRBD2 as a possible D gene (5 bases). Trimming left V 1 base short and J 2 bases short, with 13 bases between. Germline V gives CDR1 SNHLY, CDR2 FYNNEI. The CDR3 extends over 16 amino acids. The CDR3, as DNA: TGTGCCAGCAGTGAAGACGGGTGGGGAGACACAGATACGCAGTATTTT. Its translation: CASSEDGWGDTDTQYF.

This clone was observed once. V usage is TRBV5-6 and J usage is TRBJ2-3; D gene unclear. Germline CDR1 reads SGHDT; CDR2 reads YYEEEE. V was pared by 0 bases and J by 5 bases, with 4 bases between. CDR3 length: 12 residues. Written as DNA, the CDR3 is TGTGCCAGCAGCTTGGTCGGAGATACGCAGTATTTT. This sequence encodes CASSLVGDTQYF.

This sequence joins TRBV7-2 and TRBJ2-7; a weak D match, TRBD2 (6 bases). Between the trimmed V and J ends, which lost 1 base and 3 bases, there was a span of 13 bases. The CDR3 contains 15 residues. Per the germline V gene, CDR1 is SGHTA and CDR2 is FQGNSA. CDR3: CASSLGYGGFYEQYF. The CDR3 nucleotides are TGTGCCAGCAGCTTAGGGTATGGAGGGTTCTACGAGCAGTACTTC.